The 14 T cell receptor beta chains below were found in one sample sequenced in a study of cytomegalovirus exposure and HLA in healthy donors. With 60 Vbeta and 13 Jbeta primers, the PCR was carried out. Measured with immunoSEQ multiplex PCR; TCRdb has only the in-frame clones, and not every one. The sample carries approximately 180,000 clones, about 78% recorded once. Sequenced: PBMCs. The receptor set was obtained from a woman aged 45-59 years in good health and CMV-seropositive.

This clone was observed a handful of times. This rearrangement joins TRBV19 to TRBJ2-2, with TRBD2 matching 16 bases. The germline CDR1 and CDR2 sequences are LNHDA and SQIVND (reference sequence). The V and J ends lost 6 bases and 7 bases, in that order; junction bases with no gene match: 11. The CDR3 runs to 18 residues. The CDR3 DNA sequence: TGTGCCAGTAGCCCCGGGACTAGCGGGGGGGCCATGGGCGGGGAGCTGTTTTTT. Its protein is CASSPGTSGGAMGGELFF.

The genes are TRBV27 and TRBJ2-7; 11 bases align to TRBD1. This CDR3 region has 15 residues. V lost 2 bases to trimming and J lost 1 base; unmatched junction nucleotides: 1. Germline loops: CDR1 MNHEY, CDR2 SMNVEV (reference sequence). The CDR3 sequence is CASSLGTGGSYEQYF. The CDR3 nucleotides read TGTGCCAGCAGTTTAGGGACAGGGGGATCCTACGAGCAGTACTTC.

The chain joins TRBV5-4 to TRBJ1-5; possible D gene TRBD1, 6 bases. The V end lost 4 bases, the J end lost 5 bases, and 16 bases lay between the germline ends. CDR3 length: 15 residues. Germline V gene data show CDR1 as SGHNT and CDR2 as YYREEE (reference sequence). The chain's CDR3 is CASSRGGAVDQPQHF. The CDR3 DNA is TGTGCCAGCAGCCGGGGGGGGGCGGTGGATCAGCCCCAGCATTTT.

The gene calls are TRBV2 and TRBJ1-5; D is perhaps TRBD1 (6 bases). V was trimmed by 8 bases and J by 7 bases, leaving 15 bases between them. The CDR3 length is 13 residues. Germline V gene lookup returns CDR1 SNHLY and CDR2 FYNNEI. Here the CDR3 reads CASATGSGQPQHF. In nucleotides, the CDR3 is TGTGCCAGCGCTACAGGGTCGGGGCAGCCCCAGCATTTT. Drawing the rest from reference TRBV2 and TRBJ1-5, the complete variable domain is EPEVTQTPSHQVTQMGQEVILRCVPISNHLYFYWYRQILGQKVEFLVSFYNNEISEKSEIFDDQFSVERPDGSNFTLKIRSTKLEDSAMYFCASATGSGQPQHFGDGTRLSIL.

The chain combines TRBV4-1 with TRBJ2-7; 9 bases match TRBD1. The CDR3 sequence is 15 residues long. V shed 1 base, J shed 0 bases, and the junction held 1 base outside the gene matches. Germline-derived CDR1 and CDR2 are MGHRA and YSYEKL. The CDR3 nucleotides are TGCGCCAGCAGCCAAGGGGACAGGGACTCCTACGAGCAGTACTTC. This encodes CASSQGDRDSYEQYF.

The chain uses TRBV2 and TRBJ1-5; D is perhaps TRBD1 (6 bases). The CDR3 runs 14 residues. Germline CDR1 SNHLY, CDR2 FYNNEI. V dropped 6 bases and J dropped 7 bases, with 16 bases sitting between them. Here the CDR3 reads CASSLDLGGQPQHF. DNA of the CDR3: TGTGCCAGCAGCTTGGACTTAGGGGGACAGCCCCAGCATTTT.

The rearrangement uses TRBV6-1 and TRBJ1-3; D possibly corresponds to TRBD1 (6 bases). The CDR3 runs to 12 residues. Trimming removed 10 bases from V and 3 bases from J, with 10 bases in between. Germline V gene data show CDR1 as MNHNS and CDR2 as SASEGT. CDR3 in amino acids: CAIRGLGNTIYF. DNA for the CDR3: TGTGCCATCAGGGGACTTGGAAACACCATATATTTT.

V gene TRBV30 combines with J gene TRBJ1-5; D gene uncertain. V lost 1 base, J lost 3 bases, and 7 bases lay in between. Per germline, CDR1 GTSNPN and CDR2 SVGIG (reference sequence). CDR3 length equals 13 residues. CDR3 sequence (DNA): TGTGCCTGGAGTGACGGTGACAATCAGCCCCAGCATTTT. Translation gives CAWSDGDNQPQHF.

The V gene is TRBV7-9, the J gene TRBJ1-1; D not resolved. Per the germline V gene, CDR1 is SEHNR and CDR2 is FQNEAQ (reference sequence). This CDR3 has 14 amino acids. Trimming removed 5 bases from V and 4 bases from J, with 14 bases in between. The CDR3 protein is CASSDTTGFTEAFF. The DNA for the CDR3 is TGTGCCAGCAGCGATACGACGGGGTTCACTGAAGCTTTCTTT.

The V call is TRBV4-1, the J call TRBJ2-3; 9 bases map to TRBD2. The germline V gene has CDR1 MGHRA and CDR2 YSYEKL. Trimming removed 1 base from V and 2 bases from J; junction bases left unmatched: 7. The CDR3 contains 17 residues. CDR3 sequence reads: CASSQGGSGGITDTQYF. CDR3 in DNA: TGCGCCAGCAGCCAAGGGGGAAGCGGGGGGATCACAGATACGCAGTATTTT.

V gene TRBV5-1 combines with J gene TRBJ2-7, with 15 bases matching TRBD2. This CDR3 region has 19 residues. CDR1 is SGHRS, CDR2 YFSETQ, per germline. J lost 2 bases, V lost 2 bases, and 11 bases had no gene match. Written as DNA, the CDR3 is TGCGCCAGCAGCTTATCTCCGGTGGGACTAGCGGGGGGCGCCTACGAGCAGTACTTC. Translated: CASSLSPVGLAGGAYEQYF. Using reference TRBV5-1 and TRBJ2-7 for the parts outside the CDR3, the full variable domain is KAGVTQTPRYLIKTRGQQVTLSCSPISGHRSVSWYQQTPGQGLQFLFEYFSETQRNKGNFPGRFSGRQFSNSRSEMNVSTLELGDSALYLCASSLSPVGLAGGAYEQYFGPGTRLTVT.

The V call is TRBV11-2, the J call TRBJ1-3; D is possibly TRBD1 (6 bases). The CDR3 extends over 15 amino acids. In germline, CDR1 is SGHAT, CDR2 FQNNGV. V dropped 5 bases and J dropped 3 bases, with 14 bases sitting between them. The chain's CDR3 is CASSLGGGDGNTIYF. In nucleotides, the CDR3 is TGTGCCAGCAGCCTAGGGGGGGGCGATGGAAACACCATATATTTT.

The rearrangement joins TRBV2 to TRBJ1-5; 7 positions agree with TRBD1. Per the germline V gene, CDR1 is SNHLY and CDR2 is FYNNEI. This CDR3 is 15 amino acids long. The ends lost 6 bases at V and 3 bases at J; junction bases unmatched: 8. The CDR3 DNA reads as TGTGCCAGCAGCAGTCACAGGGGAGACAATCAGCCCCAGCATTTT. Translating gives CASSSHRGDNQPQHF.

The V and J genes are TRBV7-9 and TRBJ1-2; D is ambiguous. The CDR3 is 13 residues long. V lost 1 base and J lost 8, with 11 bases in between. Germline V gives CDR1 SEHNR, CDR2 FQNEAQ (reference sequence). This chain's CDR3 is CASSLVGRGGYTF. The CDR3 DNA sequence: TGTGCCAGCAGCTTAGTCGGCCGAGGGGGCTACACCTTC.